The rows below give T cell receptor beta chains drawn from one sample of a study of T cell responses to AZD1222 COVID-19 vaccine. Sequencing was performed with immunoSEQ multiplex PCR; in TCRdb, only in-frame clones are kept and a portion is missing. The data show 150,000 to 250,000 clones, with roughly 92% seen just once and 3% to 3.5% held by the top ten. The source was peripheral blood, collected 28 days after the second AZD1222 dose. All receptors come from an adult who received the AZD1222 COVID-19 vaccine. Both conserved end residues are part of each CDR3. The order of the fields is D gene, clone size, V gene, J gene, CDR3 protein, CDR3 DNA. A D gene is named only where the DNA matches it firmly. Clone size is stated in some rows and not others, as once, few, many or a class when expanded.

D gene: -; clone size: -; V gene: TRBV6-5; J gene: TRBJ2-3; CDR3 protein: CASATGTSSQDTQYF; CDR3 DNA: TGTGCCAGCGCCACGGGGACATCGTCTCAGGATACGCAGTATTTT
D gene: -; clone size: -; V gene: TRBV7-3; J gene: TRBJ2-1; CDR3 protein: CASSSVLLRAVPYNEQFF; CDR3 DNA: TGTGCCAGCAGCTCCGTGCTTCTCCGTGCAGTTCCTTACAATGAGCAGTTCTTC
D gene: -; clone size: once; V gene: TRBV5-1; J gene: TRBJ2-1; CDR3 protein: CASSPDSLSGNEQFF; CDR3 DNA: TGCGCCAGCAGCCCCGACAGCTTGTCGGGGAATGAGCAGTTCTTC
D gene: -; clone size: -; V gene: TRBV6-5; J gene: TRBJ1-2; CDR3 protein: CASSYESGRNGYTF; CDR3 DNA: TGTGCCAGCAGTTACGAATCAGGGAGGAATGGCTACACCTTC
D gene: -; clone size: -; V gene: TRBV6-5; J gene: TRBJ1-6; CDR3 protein: CASSKRGGFDSPLHF; CDR3 DNA: TGTGCCAGCAGCAAACGGGGAGGGTTTGACTCACCCCTCCACTTT
D gene: TRBD1; clone size: -; V gene: TRBV5-1; J gene: TRBJ1-1; CDR3 protein: CASSFGQGGTEAFF; CDR3 DNA: TGCGCCAGCAGCTTCGGACAGGGGGGAACTGAAGCTTTCTTT
D gene: TRBD2; clone size: -; V gene: TRBV7-8; J gene: TRBJ2-3; CDR3 protein: CASSRGTITDTQYF; CDR3 DNA: TGTGCCAGCAGCCGAGGGACTATCACAGATACGCAGTATTTT
D gene: -; clone size: once; V gene: TRBV6-5; J gene: TRBJ1-1; CDR3 protein: CASRTGELNTEAFF; CDR3 DNA: TGTGCCAGCAGGACCGGTGAATTGAACACTGAAGCTTTCTTT
D gene: TRBD1; clone size: -; V gene: TRBV7-9; J gene: TRBJ1-5; CDR3 protein: CASSPLTQGSNQPQHF; CDR3 DNA: TGTGCCAGCAGCCCGCTGACACAGGGGAGCAATCAGCCCCAGCATTTT
D gene: TRBD2; clone size: few; V gene: TRBV4-2; J gene: TRBJ2-7; CDR3 protein: CASSQETSGGSYEQYF; CDR3 DNA: TGTGCCAGCAGCCAAGAAACTAGCGGTGGATCCTACGAGCAGTACTTC
D gene: -; clone size: -; V gene: TRBV6-5; J gene: TRBJ1-1; CDR3 protein: CASTRAGLNTEAFF; CDR3 DNA: TGTGCCAGCACCAGGGCGGGGCTGAACACTGAAGCTTTCTTT
D gene: -; clone size: few; V gene: TRBV5-5; J gene: TRBJ2-7; CDR3 protein: CASSLVGRQDSVFDEQYF; CDR3 DNA: TGTGCCAGCAGCTTGGTGGGCCGACAGGACAGCGTATTTGACGAGCAGTACTTC
D gene: -; clone size: -; V gene: TRBV6-5; J gene: TRBJ2-1; CDR3 protein: CASGRLDEQFF; CDR3 DNA: TGTGCCAGCGGACGGCTCGATGAGCAGTTCTTC
D gene: -; clone size: -; V gene: TRBV30; J gene: TRBJ1-5; CDR3 protein: CAWSVLGDQPQHF; CDR3 DNA: TGTGCCTGGAGTGTATTGGGCGATCAGCCCCAGCATTTT
D gene: -; clone size: -; V gene: TRBV5-1; J gene: TRBJ1-3; CDR3 protein: CASSLVPTGSGNTIYF; CDR3 DNA: TGCGCCAGCAGCTTGGTCCCCACAGGGTCCGGAAACACCATATATTTT
D gene: TRBD1; clone size: -; V gene: TRBV2; J gene: TRBJ2-3; CDR3 protein: CASRADRASTDTQYF; CDR3 DNA: TGTGCCAGCAGAGCAGACAGGGCCTCCACAGATACGCAGTATTTT
D gene: TRBD2; clone size: -; V gene: TRBV5-1; J gene: TRBJ2-5; CDR3 protein: CASSELAGAAMETQYF; CDR3 DNA: TGCGCCAGCAGCGAACTAGCGGGAGCCGCCATGGAGACCCAGTACTTC
D gene: -; clone size: -; V gene: TRBV7-2; J gene: TRBJ1-2; CDR3 protein: CASSPDEGYGYTF; CDR3 DNA: TGTGCCAGCAGCCCCGACGAGGGGTATGGCTACACCTTC
D gene: -; clone size: few; V gene: TRBV30; J gene: TRBJ1-6; CDR3 protein: CAWSVQQYNSPLHF; CDR3 DNA: TGTGCCTGGAGTGTACAACAGTATAATTCACCCCTCCACTTT
D gene: TRBD1; clone size: once; V gene: TRBV4-1; J gene: TRBJ2-5; CDR3 protein: CASSQEKVGGGVQETQYF; CDR3 DNA: TGCGCCAGCAGCCAAGAAAAGGTAGGGGGCGGCGTACAAGAGACCCAGTACTTC
D gene: TRBD1; clone size: -; V gene: TRBV6-1; J gene: TRBJ1-4; CDR3 protein: CASSDVTGPANEKLFF; CDR3 DNA: TGTGCCAGCAGTGACGTGACAGGGCCGGCTAATGAAAAACTGTTTTTT
D gene: -; clone size: -; V gene: TRBV28; J gene: TRBJ2-7; CDR3 protein: CASSWDNAYEQYF; CDR3 DNA: TGTGCCAGCAGTTGGGACAATGCCTACGAGCAGTACTTC
D gene: -; clone size: once; V gene: TRBV6-6; J gene: TRBJ1-2; CDR3 protein: CASSYWSGNYGYTF; CDR3 DNA: TGTGCCAGCAGTTACTGGTCAGGAAACTATGGCTACACCTTC
D gene: TRBD2; clone size: -; V gene: TRBV20-1; J gene: TRBJ2-3; CDR3 protein: CSASGGRRGTDTQYF; CDR3 DNA: TGCAGCGCAAGTGGCGGGAGGCGAGGCACAGATACGCAGTATTTT
D gene: -; clone size: -; V gene: TRBV6-5; J gene: TRBJ2-7; CDR3 protein: CASSYSAYEQYF; CDR3 DNA: TGTGCCAGCAGTTACTCGGCGTACGAGCAGTACTTC
D gene: -; clone size: -; V gene: TRBV5-4; J gene: TRBJ1-3; CDR3 protein: CASSYLLGNTIYF; CDR3 DNA: TGTGCCAGCAGCTACCTGTTAGGAAACACCATATATTTT
D gene: TRBD1; clone size: -; V gene: TRBV3-1/TRBV3-2; J gene: TRBJ1-1; CDR3 protein: CASSQESVTGMNTEAFF; CDR3 DNA: TGTGCCAGCAGCCAAGAGTCGGTGACAGGGATGAACACTGAAGCTTTCTTT
D gene: -; clone size: -; V gene: TRBV7-9; J gene: TRBJ1-1; CDR3 protein: CASSLGTRRSDTEAFF; CDR3 DNA: TGTGCCAGCAGCTTAGGTACCCGACGGTCGGACACTGAAGCTTTCTTT
D gene: TRBD1; clone size: -; V gene: TRBV29-1; J gene: TRBJ1-2; CDR3 protein: CSVLGTGKYGYTF; CDR3 DNA: TGCAGCGTTCTGGGGACAGGAAAATATGGCTACACCTTC
D gene: TRBD2; clone size: -; V gene: TRBV3-1/TRBV3-2; J gene: TRBJ2-2; CDR3 protein: CASSQTGTRGTGELFF; CDR3 DNA: TGTGCCAGCAGCCAGACCGGGACTAGGGGCACCGGGGAGCTGTTTTTT
D gene: -; clone size: -; V gene: TRBV12-5; J gene: TRBJ2-3; CDR3 protein: CASGTTDTQYF; CDR3 DNA: TGTGCTAGTGGTACTACAGATACGCAGTATTTT
D gene: -; clone size: -; V gene: TRBV5-6; J gene: TRBJ2-7; CDR3 protein: CASSLESGREQYF; CDR3 DNA: TGTGCCAGCAGCTTGGAGTCGGGTCGAGAGCAGTACTTC
D gene: TRBD1; clone size: -; V gene: TRBV18; J gene: TRBJ1-2; CDR3 protein: CASSADRGRGGYTF; CDR3 DNA: TGTGCCAGCTCAGCCGACAGGGGAAGAGGAGGCTACACCTTC
D gene: -; clone size: -; V gene: TRBV9; J gene: TRBJ2-7; CDR3 protein: CASSVFVTPSEQYF; CDR3 DNA: TGTGCCAGCAGCGTTTTTGTGACGCCTAGCGAGCAGTACTTC
D gene: -; clone size: -; V gene: TRBV5-1; J gene: TRBJ1-2; CDR3 protein: CASSLQGMDGYTF; CDR3 DNA: TGCGCCAGCAGCTTGCAGGGGATGGATGGCTACACCTTC
D gene: -; clone size: -; V gene: TRBV19; J gene: TRBJ1-2; CDR3 protein: CASSLTGQTMRYTF; CDR3 DNA: TGTGCCAGTAGTCTGACTGGGCAGACTATGCGCTACACCTTC
D gene: -; clone size: -; V gene: TRBV5-1; J gene: TRBJ2-3; CDR3 protein: CASSPGTSTDTQYF; CDR3 DNA: TGCGCCAGCAGCCCCGGGACAAGCACAGATACGCAGTATTTT
D gene: TRBD1; clone size: -; V gene: TRBV27; J gene: TRBJ2-7; CDR3 protein: CASSPRTGSYEQYF; CDR3 DNA: TGTGCCAGCAGTCCCAGGACAGGGTCCTACGAGCAGTACTTC
D gene: -; clone size: -; V gene: TRBV5-1; J gene: TRBJ1-3; CDR3 protein: CASSLTGTSGNTIYF; CDR3 DNA: TGCGCCAGCAGCTTAACGGGGACCTCTGGAAACACCATATATTTT
D gene: TRBD2; clone size: -; V gene: TRBV2; J gene: TRBJ2-3; CDR3 protein: CAKGLAGAGNTQYF; CDR3 DNA: TGTGCCAAAGGACTAGCGGGAGCGGGAAATACGCAGTATTTT
D gene: TRBD1; clone size: -; V gene: TRBV19; J gene: TRBJ1-1; CDR3 protein: CASSGGGWNTEAFF; CDR3 DNA: TGTGCCAGTAGCGGAGGGGGCTGGAACACTGAAGCTTTCTTT
D gene: TRBD1; clone size: once; V gene: TRBV7-8; J gene: TRBJ2-3; CDR3 protein: CASSAHRGKNTQYF; CDR3 DNA: TGTGCCAGCAGCGCCCACAGGGGTAAGAATACGCAGTATTTT
D gene: TRBD2; clone size: -; V gene: TRBV6-4; J gene: TRBJ2-3; CDR3 protein: CASSETSGRADTQYF; CDR3 DNA: TGTGCCAGCAGTGAGACTAGCGGGAGGGCAGATACGCAGTATTTT
D gene: -; clone size: -; V gene: TRBV30; J gene: TRBJ1-1; CDR3 protein: CAWRSETEAFF; CDR3 DNA: TGTGCCTGGCGGAGTGAGACTGAAGCTTTCTTT
D gene: -; clone size: -; V gene: TRBV9; J gene: TRBJ1-1; CDR3 protein: CASSVTQGTTEAFF; CDR3 DNA: TGTGCCAGCAGCGTGACTCAGGGGACCACTGAAGCTTTCTTT
D gene: TRBD1; clone size: -; V gene: TRBV19; J gene: TRBJ2-7; CDR3 protein: CASEPGQGYEQYF; CDR3 DNA: TGTGCCAGCGAACCGGGACAGGGCTACGAGCAGTACTTC